This T cell receptor (beta chain) derives from a study of tumor-infiltrating lymphocytes in primary liver carcinoma. The wider study: Patients were both men and women, whose ages ran from 30 to 69 years. Sequencing of the samples generated roughly 3.65 to 7.5 million productive TCRbeta reads, with similar yields across tissue types. Between roughly 4.2 and 11 cm across, the tumors were all of stage T1-T3 N0M0.

The study co-extracted DNA and RNA from roughly 20-30 mg of unsorted bulk tissue. The proportion of viable tumor cells exceeded 80% in every tumor sample. Notes on this clonotype: Sequence at one end of the junction differs from germline and may be a read error.

Production of TCR beta cDNA used 500 ng total RNA together with a constant-region primer. Slightly modified ARM-PCR, run as three nested multiplex PCR rounds, produced the TCR beta libraries. Researchers ran the first two PCR rounds for roughly 11 cycles each with TRBV1-TRBV30 forward primers and a C-beta reverse primer. TCRdb re-derived calls from the multiplex PCR reads in MiXCR, one entry per CDR3 protein. The sample consists of 95,000 to 100,000 distinct CDR3 sequences, around two thirds of them appearing once. Germline CDR1 and CDR2: SGHAT and FQNNGV. This CDR3 spans 13 amino acids. The sample was liver tumor tissue from sampling region 2. As for subset: tumor region T2, inferior pole. The V and J genes are TRBV11-2 and TRBJ2-3; no reliable D call. The TCR was taken from a woman aged 55-69 years with primary liver carcinoma and hepatitis B virus infection. The CDR3 spells CASSLSVQDAQYF. The CDR3 DNA sequence: TGTGCCAGCAGCCTCTCTGTACAAGATGCGCAATATTTT.